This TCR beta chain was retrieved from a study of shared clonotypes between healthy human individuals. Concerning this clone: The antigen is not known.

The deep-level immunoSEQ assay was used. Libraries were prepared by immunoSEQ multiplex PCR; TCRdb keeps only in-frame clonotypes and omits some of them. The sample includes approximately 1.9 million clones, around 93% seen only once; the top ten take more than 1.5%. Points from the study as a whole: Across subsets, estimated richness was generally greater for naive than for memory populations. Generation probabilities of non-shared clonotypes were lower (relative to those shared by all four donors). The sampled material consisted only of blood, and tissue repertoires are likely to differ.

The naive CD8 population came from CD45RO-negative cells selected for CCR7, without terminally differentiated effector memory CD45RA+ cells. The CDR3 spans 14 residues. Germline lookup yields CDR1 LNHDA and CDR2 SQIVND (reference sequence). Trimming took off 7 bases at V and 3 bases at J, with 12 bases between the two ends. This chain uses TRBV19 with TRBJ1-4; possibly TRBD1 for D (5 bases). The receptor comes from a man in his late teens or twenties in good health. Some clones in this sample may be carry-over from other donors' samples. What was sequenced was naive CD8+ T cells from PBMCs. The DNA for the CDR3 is TGTGCCAGTACAGGGTGGGGCGCTAATGAAAAACTGTTTTTT. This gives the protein CASTGWGANEKLFF. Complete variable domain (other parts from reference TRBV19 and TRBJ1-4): DGGITQSPKYLFRKEGQNVTLSCEQNLNHDAMYWYRQDPGQGLRLIYYSQIVNDFQKGDIAEGYSVSREKKESFPLTVTSAQKNPTAFYLCASTGWGANEKLFFGSGTQLSVL.